This T cell receptor beta chain was documented in a study of blood T cell repertoires in COVID-19. Study details: Sources were T cells, B-cell-depleted T cells, or PBMCs; the material itself was cDNA or gDNA.

Trimming cost V 2 bases and J 7 bases; bases outside gene matches: 6. The germline V gene encodes CDR1 WNHNN and CDR2 SYGVQD (reference sequence). The CDR3 totals 15 residues. The repertoire was sequenced with immunoSEQ multiplex PCR; TCRdb's copy has only in-frame clones and lacks some. The table records hundreds of thousands of clones, around 87% of them present only once. The study drew participants aged about 18 to 95 years from 20 to 30 US areas. The V and J genes are TRBV10-1 and TRBJ2-7; 12 bases are a match to TRBD1. The TCR comes from a man aged 40-49 years in a cohort exposed to, infected with or recovered from COVID-19 (not recorded which). What was sequenced was PBMCs or T cells enriched from blood (not recorded which). CDR3: CASSEPGTGGREQYF. CDR3 DNA sequence: TGCGCCAGCAGTGAGCCGGGGACAGGGGGCCGGGAGCAGTACTTC.